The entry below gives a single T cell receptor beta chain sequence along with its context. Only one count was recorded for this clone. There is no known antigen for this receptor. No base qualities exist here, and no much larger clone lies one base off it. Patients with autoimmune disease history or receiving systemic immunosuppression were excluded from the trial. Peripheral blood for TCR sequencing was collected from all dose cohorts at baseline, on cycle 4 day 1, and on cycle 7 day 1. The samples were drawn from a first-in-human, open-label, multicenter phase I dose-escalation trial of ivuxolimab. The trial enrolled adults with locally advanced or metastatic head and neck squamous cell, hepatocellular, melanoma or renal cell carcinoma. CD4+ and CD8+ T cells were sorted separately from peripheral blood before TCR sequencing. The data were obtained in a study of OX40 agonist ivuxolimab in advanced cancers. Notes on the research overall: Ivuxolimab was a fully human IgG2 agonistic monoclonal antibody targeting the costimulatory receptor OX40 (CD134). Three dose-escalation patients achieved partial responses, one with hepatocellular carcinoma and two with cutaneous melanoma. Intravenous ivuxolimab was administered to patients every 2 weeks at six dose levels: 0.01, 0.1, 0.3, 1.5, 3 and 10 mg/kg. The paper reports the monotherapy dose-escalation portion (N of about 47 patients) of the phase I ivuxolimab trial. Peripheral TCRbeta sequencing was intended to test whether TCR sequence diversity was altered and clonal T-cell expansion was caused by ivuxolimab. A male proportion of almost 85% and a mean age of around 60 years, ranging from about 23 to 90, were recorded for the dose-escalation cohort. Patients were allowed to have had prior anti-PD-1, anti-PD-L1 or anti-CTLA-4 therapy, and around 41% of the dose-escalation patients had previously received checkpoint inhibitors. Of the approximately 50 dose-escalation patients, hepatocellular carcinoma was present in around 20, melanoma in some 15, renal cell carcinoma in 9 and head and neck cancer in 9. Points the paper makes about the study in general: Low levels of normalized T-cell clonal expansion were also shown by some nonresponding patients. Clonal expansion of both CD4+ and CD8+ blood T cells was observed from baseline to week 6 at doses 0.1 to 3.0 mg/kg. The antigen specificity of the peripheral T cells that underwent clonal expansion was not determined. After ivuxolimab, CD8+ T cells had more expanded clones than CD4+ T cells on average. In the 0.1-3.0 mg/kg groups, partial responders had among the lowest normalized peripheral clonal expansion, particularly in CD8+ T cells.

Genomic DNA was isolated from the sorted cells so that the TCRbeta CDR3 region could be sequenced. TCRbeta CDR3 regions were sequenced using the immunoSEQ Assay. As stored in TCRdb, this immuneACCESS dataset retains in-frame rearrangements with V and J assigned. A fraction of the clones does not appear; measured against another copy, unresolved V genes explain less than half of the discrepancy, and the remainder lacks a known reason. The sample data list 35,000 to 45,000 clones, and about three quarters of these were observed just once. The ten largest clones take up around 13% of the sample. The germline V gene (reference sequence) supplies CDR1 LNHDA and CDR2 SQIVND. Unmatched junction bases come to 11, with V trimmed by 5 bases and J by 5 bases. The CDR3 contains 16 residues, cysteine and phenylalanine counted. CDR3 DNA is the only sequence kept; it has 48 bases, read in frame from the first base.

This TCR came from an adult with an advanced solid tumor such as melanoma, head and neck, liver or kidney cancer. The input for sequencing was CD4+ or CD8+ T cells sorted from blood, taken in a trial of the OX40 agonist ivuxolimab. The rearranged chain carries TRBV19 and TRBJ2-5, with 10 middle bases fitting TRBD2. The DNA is TGTGCCAGTAGTTATATAGGAAGCGGGAGGGCTGAGACCCAGTACTTC. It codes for CASSYIGSGRAETQYF.